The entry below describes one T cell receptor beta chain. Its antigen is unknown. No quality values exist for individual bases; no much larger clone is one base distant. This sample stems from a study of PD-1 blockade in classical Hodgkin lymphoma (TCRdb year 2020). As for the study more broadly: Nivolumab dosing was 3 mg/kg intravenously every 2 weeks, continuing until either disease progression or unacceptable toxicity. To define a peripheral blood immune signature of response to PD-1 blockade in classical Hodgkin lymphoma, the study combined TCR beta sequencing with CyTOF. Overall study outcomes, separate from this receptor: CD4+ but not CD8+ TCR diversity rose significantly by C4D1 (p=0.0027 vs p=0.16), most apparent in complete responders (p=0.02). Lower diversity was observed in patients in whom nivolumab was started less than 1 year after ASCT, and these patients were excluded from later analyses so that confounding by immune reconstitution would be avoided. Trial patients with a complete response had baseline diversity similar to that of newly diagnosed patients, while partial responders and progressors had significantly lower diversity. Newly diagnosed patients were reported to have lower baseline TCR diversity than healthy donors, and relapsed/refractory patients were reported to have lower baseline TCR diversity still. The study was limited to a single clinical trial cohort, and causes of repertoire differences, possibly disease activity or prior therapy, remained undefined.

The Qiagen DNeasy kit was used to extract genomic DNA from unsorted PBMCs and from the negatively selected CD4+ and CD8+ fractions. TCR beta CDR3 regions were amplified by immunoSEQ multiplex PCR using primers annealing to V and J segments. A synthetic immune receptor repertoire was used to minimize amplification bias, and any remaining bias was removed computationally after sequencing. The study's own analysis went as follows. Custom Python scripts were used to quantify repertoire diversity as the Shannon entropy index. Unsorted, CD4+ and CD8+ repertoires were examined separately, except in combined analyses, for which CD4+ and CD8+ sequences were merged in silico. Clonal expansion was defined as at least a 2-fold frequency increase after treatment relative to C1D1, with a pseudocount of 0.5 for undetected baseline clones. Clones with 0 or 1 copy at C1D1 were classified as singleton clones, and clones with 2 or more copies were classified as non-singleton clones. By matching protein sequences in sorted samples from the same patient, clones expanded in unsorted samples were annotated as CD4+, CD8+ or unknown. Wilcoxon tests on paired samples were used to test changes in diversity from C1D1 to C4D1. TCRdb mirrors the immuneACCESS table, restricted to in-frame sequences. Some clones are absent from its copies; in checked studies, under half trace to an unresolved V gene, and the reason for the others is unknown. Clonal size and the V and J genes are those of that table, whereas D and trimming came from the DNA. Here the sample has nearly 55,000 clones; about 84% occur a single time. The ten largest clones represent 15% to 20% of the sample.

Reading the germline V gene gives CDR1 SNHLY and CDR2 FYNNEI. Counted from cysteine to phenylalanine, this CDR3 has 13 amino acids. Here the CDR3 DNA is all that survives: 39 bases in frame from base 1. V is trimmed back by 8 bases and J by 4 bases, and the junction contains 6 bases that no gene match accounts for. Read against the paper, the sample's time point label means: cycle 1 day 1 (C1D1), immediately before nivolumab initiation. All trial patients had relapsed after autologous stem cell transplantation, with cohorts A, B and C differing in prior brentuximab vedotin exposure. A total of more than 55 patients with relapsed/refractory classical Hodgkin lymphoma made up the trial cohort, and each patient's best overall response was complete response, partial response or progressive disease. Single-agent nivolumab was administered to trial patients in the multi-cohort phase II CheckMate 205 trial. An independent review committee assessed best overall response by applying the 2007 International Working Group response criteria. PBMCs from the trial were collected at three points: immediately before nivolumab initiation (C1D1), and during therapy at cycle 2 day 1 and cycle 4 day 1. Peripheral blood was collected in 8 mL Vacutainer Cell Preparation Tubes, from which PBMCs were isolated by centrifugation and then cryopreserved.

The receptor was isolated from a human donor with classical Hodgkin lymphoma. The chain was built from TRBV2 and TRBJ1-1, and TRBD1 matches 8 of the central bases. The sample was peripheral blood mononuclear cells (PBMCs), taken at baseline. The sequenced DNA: TGTGCCAGCTCCCAGGGGGCGAGCACTGAAGCTTTCTTT. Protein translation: CASSQGASTEAFF. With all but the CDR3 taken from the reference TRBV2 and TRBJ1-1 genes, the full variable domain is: EPEVTQTPSHQVTQMGQEVILRCVPISNHLYFYWYRQILGQKVEFLVSFYNNEISEKSEIFDDQFSVERPDGSNFTLKIRSTKLEDSAMYFCASSQGASTEAFFGQGTRLTVV.